This TCR beta chain was sequenced in a study of CD8 T cells in Susac syndrome. The CD8+ and CD4+ T cells were isolated magnetically using a negative isolation approach, whereas the TEMRA cells were enriched by FACS. The CDR3 sequence is 13 residues long. V lost 5 bases and J 4 bases, leaving 11 bases between the germline ends. Germline values: CDR1 MNHEY, CDR2 SVGEGT. The RNA input was 0.5 to 1 ug, and it was reverse transcribed with random hexamers. Amplification of TCR beta CDR3 across 54 Vbeta and 13 Jbeta was performed with immunoSEQ multiplex PCR. TCRdb processed the immunoSEQ multiplex PCR reads anew with MiXCR; each CDR3 protein has one entry. The data show 150,000 or so distinct CDR3 sequences, roughly 94% seen once.

Sequenced input: CD4+ T cells from PBMCs. The chain carries TRBV6-2 or TRBV6-3 and TRBJ1-2, with D possibly TRBD1 on 5 matching bases. This receptor was identified in a human donor with multiple sclerosis. The CDR3 sequence is CASSVRAVYGYTF. The CDR3 DNA sequence: TGTGCCAGCAGTGTCAGGGCTGTCTATGGCTACACCTTC.